This T cell receptor beta chain was found in a study of OX40 agonist ivuxolimab in advanced cancers. Sequencing used immunoSEQ multiplex PCR; TCRdb keeps in-frame clones, though not all of them. Of roughly 90,000 clones in the sample, roughly 88% are singletons; the top ten hold approximately 0.3%. CDR1 is LNHNV, CDR2 YYDKDF, per germline (reference sequence). V was cut by 3 bases and J by 0 bases, with 15 bases left in between. The CDR3 extends over 16 amino acids. Source: CD4+ or CD8+ T cells sorted from blood, taken in a trial of the OX40 agonist ivuxolimab. This rearrangement joins TRBV15 to TRBJ2-7; D possibly corresponds to TRBD2 (6 bases). The source of this sequence is an adult with an advanced solid tumor such as melanoma, head and neck, liver or kidney cancer. CDR3 nucleotide sequence: TGTGCCACCAGCAGTTTTGGGCGGGATTACTCCTACGAGCAGTACTTC. It yields the protein CATSSFGRDYSYEQYF.